The TCR beta chain under discussion was sequenced for a study of cytomegalovirus exposure and HLA in healthy donors. Overall study: A later analysis reported the same platform for the roughly 110 validation repertoires and the 500 to 750 first-cohort repertoires.

Trimming cost V 4 bases and J 0 bases, with 9 bases left between them. Looked up from germline, CDR1 is SNHLY and CDR2 is FYNNEI. CDR3 size: 15 residues. General observations from the study: There were 150 to 200 TCR beta chains listed as cytomegalovirus-associated. The TCR clusters that emerged in the first cohort tended, a later analysis found, to co-occur in the approximately 130 validation repertoires. Through in vitro validation, three CMV-associated chains were shown to be specific for CMV antigens.

The table lists this clone with a few counts. Its antigen is unknown. TCRdb's copy holds only in-frame clones and misses some; the assay was immunoSEQ multiplex PCR. Of approximately 190,000 clones in the sample, approximately 84% are singletons; the top ten hold about 7%. The chain has TRBV2 and TRBJ2-2, with D possibly being TRBD2 (5 bases). The receptor was isolated from a man aged 18-30 years in good health and CMV-seropositive. Sequences were obtained from PBMCs. CDR3 sequence (DNA): TGTGCCAGCAGTGCGGAGCGGACGAACACCGGGGAGCTGTTTTTT. Amino acids: CASSAERTNTGELFF.